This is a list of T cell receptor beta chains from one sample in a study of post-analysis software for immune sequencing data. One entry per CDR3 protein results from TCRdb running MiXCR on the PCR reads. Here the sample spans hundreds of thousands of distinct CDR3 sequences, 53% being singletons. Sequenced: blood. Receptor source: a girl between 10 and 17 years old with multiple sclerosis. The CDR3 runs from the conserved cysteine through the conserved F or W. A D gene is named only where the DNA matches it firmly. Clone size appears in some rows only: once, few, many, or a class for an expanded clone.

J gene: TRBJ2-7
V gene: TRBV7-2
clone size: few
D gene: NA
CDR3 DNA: TGTGCCAGCAGCTTAGTTGGTCCTAGCGCCGAGCAGTACTTC
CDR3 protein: CASSLVGPSAEQYF

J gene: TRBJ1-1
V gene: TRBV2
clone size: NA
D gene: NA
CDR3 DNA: TGTGCCAGCTCCGGTGGCATGAACACTGAAGCTTTCTTT
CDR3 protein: CASSGGMNTEAFF

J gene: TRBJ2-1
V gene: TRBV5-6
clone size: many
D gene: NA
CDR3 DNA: TGTGCCAGCAGCTTGGGCGACAGACATGAGCAGTTCTTC
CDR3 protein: CASSLGDRHEQFF

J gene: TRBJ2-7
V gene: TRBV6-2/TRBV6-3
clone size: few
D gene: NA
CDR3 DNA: TGTGCCAGCAGTTACTCGCCGAGGACCTCCTACGAGCAGTACTTC
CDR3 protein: CASSYSPRTSYEQYF

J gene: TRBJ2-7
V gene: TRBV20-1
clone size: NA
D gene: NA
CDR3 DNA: TGCAGTGCTAGAGGGCAGCTCCTGTCCGGGTACGAGCAGTACTTC
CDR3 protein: CSARGQLLSGYEQYF

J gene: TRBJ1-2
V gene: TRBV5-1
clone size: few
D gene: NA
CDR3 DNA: TGCGCCAGCAGCCTAGTCAACCAGGGTTATGGCTACACCTTC
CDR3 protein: CASSLVNQGYGYTF

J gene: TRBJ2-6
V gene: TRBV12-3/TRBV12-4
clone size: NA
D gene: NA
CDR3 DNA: TGTGCCAGCAGCTGGCCACCACTCTCTGGGGCCAACGTCCTGACTTTC
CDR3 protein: CASSWPPLSGANVLTF

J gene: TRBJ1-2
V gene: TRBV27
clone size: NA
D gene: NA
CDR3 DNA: TGTGCCACCGCCCATCGTCAGCTTTATGGCTACACCTTC
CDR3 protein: CATAHRQLYGYTF

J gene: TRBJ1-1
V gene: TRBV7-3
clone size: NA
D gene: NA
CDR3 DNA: NA
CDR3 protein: CASSSDRGTTSSTSGQAEAFF

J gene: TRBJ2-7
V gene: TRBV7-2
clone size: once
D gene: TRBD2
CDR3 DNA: TGTGCCAGCAGCTTAGTAGGACTAGCGATGCCCCAGTACTTC
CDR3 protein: CASSLVGLAMPQYF

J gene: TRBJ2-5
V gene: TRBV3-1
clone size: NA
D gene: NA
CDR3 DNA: TGTGCCAGCAGCGCCCGGGACAATTTCCAAGAGACCCAGTACTTC
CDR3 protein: CASSARDNFQETQYF

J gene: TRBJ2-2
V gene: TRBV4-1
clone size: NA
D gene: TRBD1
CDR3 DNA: TGCGCCAGCAGCCCAATCGGACCCCTACCGGGACAGGGTGCCGGGGAGCTGTTTTTT
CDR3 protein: CASSPIGPLPGQGAGELFF

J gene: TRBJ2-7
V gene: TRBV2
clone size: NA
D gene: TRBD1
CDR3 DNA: TGTGCCAGCAGGCACACAGGGGGTCCTACCTACGAGCAGTACTTC
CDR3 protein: CASRHTGGPTYEQYF

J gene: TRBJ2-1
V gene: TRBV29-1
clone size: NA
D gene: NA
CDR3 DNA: TGCAGCGCCCGACACGGACCAAATGAGCAGTTCTTC
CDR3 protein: CSARHGPNEQFF

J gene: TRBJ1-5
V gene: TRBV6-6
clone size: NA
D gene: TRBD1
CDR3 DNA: TGTGCCAGCAGTTCCGGGACAGGGCTCCAGCCCCAGCATTTT
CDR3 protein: CASSSGTGLQPQHF

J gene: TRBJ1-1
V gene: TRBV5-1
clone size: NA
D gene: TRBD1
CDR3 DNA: TGCGCCAGCAGCAAGGACAGGGGGCATCCGAACACTGAAGCTTTCTTT
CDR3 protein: CASSKDRGHPNTEAFF

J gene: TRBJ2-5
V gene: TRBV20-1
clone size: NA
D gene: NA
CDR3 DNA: TGCAGTGCTACTGGGACACAAGAAGAGACCCAGTACTTC
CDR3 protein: CSATGTQEETQYF

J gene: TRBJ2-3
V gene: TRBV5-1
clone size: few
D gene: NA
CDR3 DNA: TGCGCCAGCAGCTTAGGACAGAAAGAAGATACGCAGTATTTT
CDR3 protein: CASSLGQKEDTQYF

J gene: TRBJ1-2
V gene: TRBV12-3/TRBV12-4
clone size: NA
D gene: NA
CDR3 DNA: TGTGCCAGCATTCAGGTCCGCTATGGCTACACCTTC
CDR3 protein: CASIQVRYGYTF

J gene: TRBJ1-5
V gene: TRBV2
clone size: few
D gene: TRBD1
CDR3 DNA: TGTGCCAGCAGCTGGGGACAGGGCAATCAGCCCCAGCATTTT
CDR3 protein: CASSWGQGNQPQHF

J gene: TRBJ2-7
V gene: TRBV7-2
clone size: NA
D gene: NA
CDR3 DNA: TGTGCCAGCAGCGCAAGGGGGGGGCGCTCCTACGAGCAGTACTTC
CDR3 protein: CASSARGGRSYEQYF

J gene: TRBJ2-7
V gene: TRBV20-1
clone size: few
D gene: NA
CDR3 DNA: TGCAGTGCTAGACTAGCGTACTCCTACGAGCAGTACTTC
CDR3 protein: CSARLAYSYEQYF

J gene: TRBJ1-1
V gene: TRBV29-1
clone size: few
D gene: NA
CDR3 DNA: TGCAGCGCGAGCCAGAACACTGAAGCTTTCTTT
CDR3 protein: CSASQNTEAFF

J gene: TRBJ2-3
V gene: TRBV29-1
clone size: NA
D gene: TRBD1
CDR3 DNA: TGCAGCGTTGGTAGGGGGCTTACAGATACGCAGTATTTT
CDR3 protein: CSVGRGLTDTQYF